One TCR beta chain is described in this entry. The target antigen is unknown. This record comes from a study of blood T cells in healthy people across ages. Study-wide background: Per two T cells, template switching captured roughly one barcoded beta molecule.

Then a second PCR, running about 6 to 12 cycles, was carried out with a sample-barcoded 5' primer and a J-beta primer mix. TCRdb recomputed calls from the 5' RACE reads with MiXCR, one row per CDR3 protein. The profile covers 700,000 to 850,000 distinct CDR3 sequences, with around 36% appearing a single time and about an eighth taken by the ten largest. V lost 5 bases, J lost 4 bases, and 11 bases lay in between. Germline CDR1 is SGHTA and CDR2 is FQGNSA. The CDR3 has 13 residues. Notes on the study in general: The diversity estimates, figures obtained from one million T cells, were considered underestimates.

Donor samples were obtained from healthy Caucasian individuals from Russia, aged about 6 to 90. Whenever a sample was processed, at least 6.5 million PBMCs were isolated. The sequencing sample was made of blood. The sequence derives from a man aged 18 to 30 in good health. This rearrangement joins TRBV7-2 to TRBJ2-5; D may match TRBD1 or TRBD2 (5 bases each). CDR3 nucleotides: TGTGCCAGCAGCGGATCAGGGACAGAGACCCAGTACTTC. It is translated as CASSGSGTETQYF.